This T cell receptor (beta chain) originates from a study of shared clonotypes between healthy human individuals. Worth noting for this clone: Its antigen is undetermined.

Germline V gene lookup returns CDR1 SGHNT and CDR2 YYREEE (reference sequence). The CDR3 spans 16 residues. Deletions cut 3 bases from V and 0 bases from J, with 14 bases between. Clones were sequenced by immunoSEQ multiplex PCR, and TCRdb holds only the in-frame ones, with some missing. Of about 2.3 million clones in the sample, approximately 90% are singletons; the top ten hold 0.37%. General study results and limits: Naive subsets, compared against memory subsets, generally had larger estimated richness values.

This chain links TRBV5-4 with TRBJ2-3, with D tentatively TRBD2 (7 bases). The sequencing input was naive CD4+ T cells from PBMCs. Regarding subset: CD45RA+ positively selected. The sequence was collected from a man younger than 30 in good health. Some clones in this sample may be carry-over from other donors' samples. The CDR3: CASSSGGASSTDTQYF. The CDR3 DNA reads TGTGCCAGCAGCTCTGGGGGGGCCTCTAGCACAGATACGCAGTATTTT.